The clone carrying this T cell receptor beta chain was counted a few times. The antigen is undetermined. A second PCR of roughly 6 to 12 cycles used a sample-barcoded 5' primer and a J-beta primer mix. MiXCR, run by TCRdb on the 5' RACE reads, gives a single entry per CDR3 protein. The repertoire consists of roughly 1.6 million distinct CDR3 sequences, with about 32% occurring once and the leading ten covering about 11%. These data originate in a study of blood T cells in healthy people across ages. General observations from the study: Long-lived donors exceeded aged donors in naive CD4+ cells and diversity. Strongly correlated with naive T cell percentage was TCR beta diversity.

Germline-derived CDR1 and CDR2 are SGHRS and YFSETQ. The CDR3 sequence is 15 residues long. The V end was cut by 2 bases, the J end by 0 bases, with 6 bases between. This sequence was found in a young woman in good health. Sequencing used blood. The chain is built from TRBV5-1 and TRBJ2-6; no clear D gene. CDR3 in amino acids: CASSLHNSGANVLTF. In nucleotides, the CDR3 is TGCGCCAGCAGCTTACACAACTCTGGGGCCAACGTCCTGACTTTC. Together with reference TRBV5-1 and TRBJ2-6, the CDR3 gives the full variable domain: KAGVTQTPRYLIKTRGQQVTLSCSPISGHRSVSWYQQTPGQGLQFLFEYFSETQRNKGNFPGRFSGRQFSNSRSEMNVSTLELGDSALYLCASSLHNSGANVLTFGAGSRLTVL.